These T cell receptor beta chains were read from a single sample in a study of T cell responses to AZD1222 COVID-19 vaccine. Sequencing used immunoSEQ multiplex PCR; TCRdb keeps in-frame clones, though not all of them. The repertoire holds about 110,000 clones, with roughly 88% as singletons. The sample was peripheral blood, taken on day 0 of AZD1222 vaccination. The source of these receptors is an adult in good health. Each CDR3 is given without its conserved first and last residue. A D gene is named only where the DNA matches it firmly.

d_call: NA; j_call: TRBJ2-5; v_call: TRBV5-4; cdr3_aa: ASSSPFQETQY
d_call: TRBD1; j_call: TRBJ1-6; v_call: TRBV2; cdr3_aa: ASSGVTGRNSPLH
d_call: TRBD1; j_call: TRBJ1-2; v_call: TRBV3-1/TRBV3-2; cdr3_aa: ASSQGLGQGINYGYT
d_call: TRBD2; j_call: TRBJ2-1; v_call: TRBV7-3; cdr3_aa: ASSLSAGGREQF
d_call: TRBD2; j_call: TRBJ2-7; v_call: TRBV6-4; cdr3_aa: ASSAGGRSEQY
d_call: TRBD1; j_call: TRBJ2-2; v_call: TRBV7-3; cdr3_aa: ASSLYRGRDTGELF
d_call: TRBD1; j_call: TRBJ2-7; v_call: TRBV27; cdr3_aa: ASSSRGRLFYEQY
d_call: NA; j_call: TRBJ1-5; v_call: TRBV28; cdr3_aa: ASSFSRTLRVGQPQH
d_call: TRBD2; j_call: TRBJ2-2; v_call: TRBV7-2; cdr3_aa: ASSSPLAGGVGELF
d_call: TRBD1; j_call: TRBJ1-2; v_call: TRBV6-5; cdr3_aa: ASSYSSGQLYGYT
d_call: TRBD2; j_call: TRBJ2-3; v_call: TRBV12-3/TRBV12-4; cdr3_aa: ASSLAGGPQY
d_call: NA; j_call: TRBJ2-2; v_call: TRBV27; cdr3_aa: ASSLGSGELF
d_call: TRBD2; j_call: TRBJ2-2; v_call: TRBV7-2; cdr3_aa: ASSPSTSGRAGELF
d_call: TRBD1; j_call: TRBJ1-4; v_call: TRBV3-1/TRBV3-2; cdr3_aa: ASSWRQGKLF
d_call: NA; j_call: TRBJ1-2; v_call: TRBV7-2; cdr3_aa: ASSFTSYGYT
d_call: TRBD1; j_call: TRBJ2-7; v_call: TRBV7-2; cdr3_aa: ASSPGRGRNEQY
d_call: NA; j_call: TRBJ1-5; v_call: TRBV23-1; cdr3_aa: ASSQSAKKIRFCQPQH
d_call: NA; j_call: TRBJ2-1; v_call: TRBV27; cdr3_aa: ASSSYQDPKF
d_call: NA; j_call: TRBJ2-7; v_call: TRBV5-8; cdr3_aa: ASSRPAPWQY
d_call: NA; j_call: TRBJ1-2; v_call: TRBV5-4; cdr3_aa: ASSPTGIYYGYT
d_call: TRBD2; j_call: TRBJ2-7; v_call: TRBV2; cdr3_aa: ANRLAGVVEQY
d_call: TRBD1; j_call: TRBJ1-1; v_call: TRBV7-9; cdr3_aa: ASSPRQGWVNTEAF
d_call: NA; j_call: TRBJ2-7; v_call: TRBV5-8; cdr3_aa: ASSNNYEQY
d_call: NA; j_call: TRBJ1-1; v_call: TRBV28; cdr3_aa: ASIPAESTEAF
d_call: NA; j_call: TRBJ1-2; v_call: TRBV4-3; cdr3_aa: ASSQDRFPANYGYT
d_call: TRBD2; j_call: TRBJ2-1; v_call: TRBV3-1/TRBV3-2; cdr3_aa: ASSRLAGWGEQF
d_call: NA; j_call: TRBJ1-4; v_call: TRBV5-4; cdr3_aa: ASSQRGGTNEKLF
d_call: NA; j_call: TRBJ2-7; v_call: TRBV5-6; cdr3_aa: ASSQDRRANEQY
d_call: NA; j_call: TRBJ1-2; v_call: TRBV7-2; cdr3_aa: ASSLVGPARGYT
d_call: TRBD1; j_call: TRBJ1-5; v_call: TRBV6-1; cdr3_aa: ASSVPHRGWYQPQH
d_call: TRBD1; j_call: TRBJ2-7; v_call: TRBV27; cdr3_aa: ASSSRSDRQGSYEQY
d_call: NA; j_call: TRBJ2-7; v_call: TRBV14; cdr3_aa: ASSRLFIYEQY
d_call: NA; j_call: TRBJ2-1; v_call: TRBV25-1; cdr3_aa: ASSGVNEQF
d_call: TRBD2; j_call: TRBJ2-3; v_call: TRBV7-9; cdr3_aa: ASSFPGLSTDTQY
d_call: NA; j_call: TRBJ2-2; v_call: TRBV28; cdr3_aa: ASSFVGELF
d_call: TRBD2; j_call: TRBJ2-1; v_call: TRBV20-1; cdr3_aa: SASPLAVTSYNEQF
d_call: TRBD1; j_call: TRBJ1-4; v_call: TRBV28; cdr3_aa: ASSLGQGGGKLF
d_call: NA; j_call: TRBJ2-7; v_call: TRBV19; cdr3_aa: ASSIEWSRTHSYEQY
d_call: TRBD2; j_call: TRBJ2-7; v_call: TRBV11-2; cdr3_aa: ASSLGTRDYEQY
d_call: NA; j_call: TRBJ1-1; v_call: TRBV19; cdr3_aa: ASSMETETSEAF
d_call: NA; j_call: TRBJ1-6; v_call: TRBV25-1; cdr3_aa: ASSEHTGNSPLH
d_call: NA; j_call: TRBJ1-2; v_call: TRBV18; cdr3_aa: ASSPPAGIMGYGYT
d_call: NA; j_call: TRBJ2-6; v_call: TRBV5-6; cdr3_aa: ASSLAGANVLT
d_call: TRBD1; j_call: TRBJ1-2; v_call: TRBV27; cdr3_aa: ASTRDRGYGYT
d_call: NA; j_call: TRBJ1-2; v_call: TRBV5-1; cdr3_aa: ASSLDRVVYGYT
d_call: NA; j_call: TRBJ1-2; v_call: TRBV20-1; cdr3_aa: SAGREGGYT
d_call: NA; j_call: TRBJ2-7; v_call: TRBV6-5; cdr3_aa: ASRTRYEQY
d_call: NA; j_call: TRBJ1-2; v_call: TRBV11-1; cdr3_aa: ASSFEGHYGYT
d_call: TRBD1; j_call: TRBJ1-1; v_call: TRBV7-3; cdr3_aa: ASSLGGTGGARGAF
d_call: NA; j_call: TRBJ2-7; v_call: TRBV7-7; cdr3_aa: ASSLGDSGTYEQY
d_call: NA; j_call: TRBJ2-2; v_call: TRBV6-5; cdr3_aa: ASPTPPNTGELF
d_call: NA; j_call: TRBJ1-2; v_call: TRBV30; cdr3_aa: AWSVHGGYT
d_call: NA; j_call: TRBJ1-2; v_call: TRBV15; cdr3_aa: ATSDRRGYGYT
d_call: NA; j_call: TRBJ2-6; v_call: TRBV11-1; cdr3_aa: AGQPSGANVLT
d_call: TRBD2; j_call: TRBJ2-1; v_call: TRBV10-3; cdr3_aa: AISFGTSGRAGNEQF
d_call: NA; j_call: TRBJ1-4; v_call: TRBV6-5; cdr3_aa: ASRPRTAANEKLF
d_call: NA; j_call: TRBJ1-2; v_call: TRBV20-1; cdr3_aa: SAPPDSGYT